This TCR beta chain comes out of a study of blood T cell repertoires in COVID-19. Study context: Acute-phase and convalescent COVID-19 samples originated in the United States, Italy and Spain.

The CDR3 contains 12 residues. Germline-derived CDR1 and CDR2 are GTSNPN and SVGIG (reference sequence). With 3 bases removed from V and 11 bases from J, the gap between germline ends came to 17 bases. This clone came up once. The Seattle site enrolled patients during active infection and followed them longitudinally. Per the study methods: Reference gene primer amplification gave estimated nucleated cell counts. Here immunoSEQ multiplex PCR was the method, and the copy in TCRdb shows in-frame clones only, minus some. V, J and clone size are taken as reported in that table, and D and trimming were inferred from the DNA itself. This table has approximately 200,000 clones, around 84% appearing once.

The TCR originated in a woman of 80 years or more with COVID-19, enrolled during active disease. Sample: peripheral blood. This sequence joins TRBV30 and TRBJ2-7; D perhaps matches TRBD2 (5 bases). The CDR3 coding sequence is TGTGCCTGGAGCGCGGACTCACATGGGGAGTACTTC. Its protein product is CAWSADSHGEYF. Drawing the rest from reference TRBV30 and TRBJ2-7, the complete variable domain is SQTIHQWPATLVQPVGSPLSLECTVEGTSNPNLYWYRQAAGRGLQLLFYSVGIGQISSEVPQNLSASRPQDRQFILSSKKLLLSDSGFYLCAWSADSHGEYFGPGTRLTVT.